The T cell receptor (beta chain) under discussion was sequenced for a study of blood T cells in healthy people across ages. Study-wide results and caveats: Investigators viewed diversity estimates from one million T cells as underestimates, the study reported.

On this clonotype: Its target is not known. One end of the junction varies from germline; a read error may be responsible.

Researchers isolated at least 6.5 million PBMCs per sample. This CDR3 contains 14 residues. Looked up from germline, CDR1 is DFQATT and CDR2 is SNEGSKA (reference sequence). A J-beta primer mix and a sample-barcoded 5' primer were used in a second PCR of roughly 6 to 11 cycles. Per-sample output comprised a minimum of 2.5 million paired-end reads containing CDR3. TCRdb reanalysed the 5' RACE reads using MiXCR and keeps one entry per CDR3 protein. The table lists over a million distinct CDR3 sequences, roughly 43% of them singletons. This sequence joins TRBV20-1 and TRBJ1-1, with unresolved D. Sequenced sample: blood. The source is a woman between 18 and 30 years old in good health. CDR3 sequence reads: CSTRDNGVSQIAFF. The CDR3 DNA is TGCAGTACTAGAGATAACGGAGTGTCGCAAATCGCTTTCTTT.